The clone carrying this TCR beta chain was observed a single time. In the original processing: It was from reference gene primer amplification that nucleated cell counts were estimated. Libraries were prepared by immunoSEQ multiplex PCR; TCRdb keeps only in-frame clonotypes and omits some of them. V, J and clone size reflect that table, while D and trimming were determined from the DNA. The repertoire consists of approximately 150,000 clones, with over 85% occurring once and the leading ten covering around 1.5%. After removal of 4 bases from V and 11 bases from J, the junction contained 13 bases not matched to a gene. The V gene's germline CDR1 is SGHRS and CDR2 YFSETQ. The CDR3 spans 14 residues. The sample comes from a study of blood T cell repertoires in COVID-19. In the study overall: Collection of acute and convalescent COVID-19 samples took place in the United States, Italy and Spain. The cDNA or gDNA used as material had been derived from T cells, B-cell-depleted T cells, or PBMCs.

Sequencing was done on a sample of peripheral blood. The genes are TRBV5-1 and TRBJ1-1; 8 bases are shared with TRBD1. The receptor's source is a human donor in a cohort sampled during active COVID-19. CDR3 sequence: CASSEGTGTSLAFF. In DNA form, the CDR3 reads TGCGCCAGCAGCGAGGGGACAGGTACATCTTTGGCTTTCTTT. The variable domain in full, completed from reference TRBV5-1 and TRBJ1-1, reads KAGVTQTPRYLIKTRGQQVTLSCSPISGHRSVSWYQQTPGQGLQFLFEYFSETQRNKGNFPGRFSGRQFSNSRSEMNVSTLELGDSALYLCASSEGTGTSLAFFGQGTRLTVV.